The source of this T cell receptor (beta chain) is a study of blood T cells in healthy people across ages. This CDR3 has 18 amino acids. V lost 1 base and J lost 6, with 25 bases in between. Germline V CDR1 and CDR2: SGHRS, YFSETQ. Sample-barcoded 5' priming and a J-beta primer mix drove a second PCR of about 6 to 12 cycles. TCRdb recomputed calls from the 5' RACE reads with MiXCR, one row per CDR3 protein. The table has 500,000 to 650,000 distinct CDR3 sequences, around a quarter seen once. This sample also appeared in a second study, on T cells of mothers and their children.

The origin of this receptor is a boy between 2 and 15 years old in good health. The sample comprised blood. The chain has TRBV5-1 and TRBJ1-2; TRBD1 might be the D (6 bases). The CDR3 spells CASSLRPLGTPLVHGYTF. For the CDR3, the DNA is TGCGCCAGCAGCTTGCGGCCTCTAGGGACACCCTTGGTACATGGCTACACCTTC.